The rows below give T cell receptor beta chains drawn from one sample of a study of control samples from healthy donors and cancer patients. The protocol was immunoSEQ multiplex PCR, while the TCRdb copy is restricted to in-frame clones and leaves out a portion. The repertoire has roughly 170,000 clones, approximately 92% of them found once; the top ten carry over 1.3%. Sequencing was carried out using blood. The origin of the receptors is a man aged 18 to 30 in good health. CDR3s include the opening cysteine and the closing phenylalanine or tryptophan. A D gene is named only where the DNA matches it firmly. The size of a clone is reported for some rows only, either as once, few or many, or as a class for expanded clones.

d_gene: .
j_gene: TRBJ2-1
len: 16
abundance: .
v_gene: TRBV6-6
CDR3nt: TGTGCCAGCAGTCGAAAGGGGACCCCGGGATCCAATGAGCAGTTCTTC
CDR3aa: CASSRKGTPGSNEQFF

d_gene: TRBD1
j_gene: TRBJ2-7
len: 15
abundance: .
v_gene: TRBV25-1
CDR3nt: TGTGCCAGCAGCCCTCTTTCCGGGACAGTGTACGAGCAGTACTTC
CDR3aa: CASSPLSGTVYEQYF

d_gene: .
j_gene: TRBJ1-2
len: 13
abundance: .
v_gene: TRBV6-5
CDR3nt: TGTGCCAGCAGGAAGACGCCGGAGGTTGGCTACACCTTC
CDR3aa: CASRKTPEVGYTF

d_gene: .
j_gene: TRBJ1-1
len: 13
abundance: .
v_gene: TRBV2
CDR3nt: TGTGCCAGCAGTGGTAAGGGGGACACTGAAGCTTTCTTT
CDR3aa: CASSGKGDTEAFF

d_gene: TRBD2
j_gene: TRBJ2-1
len: 18
abundance: .
v_gene: TRBV19
CDR3nt: TGTGCCAGTACCCCGGGACTAGCGGGGGGGATGCCCTACAATGAGCAGTTCTTC
CDR3aa: CASTPGLAGGMPYNEQFF

d_gene: .
j_gene: TRBJ1-4
len: 13
abundance: .
v_gene: TRBV2
CDR3nt: TGTGCCAGCAGTTTCCAAGGGATTGAAAAACTGTTTTTT
CDR3aa: CASSFQGIEKLFF

d_gene: TRBD2
j_gene: TRBJ2-1
len: 15
abundance: .
v_gene: TRBV10-1
CDR3nt: TGCGCCAGCAGTGGTGCGGGGGGCGAAGGTGATGAGCAGTTCTTC
CDR3aa: CASSGAGGEGDEQFF

d_gene: .
j_gene: TRBJ1-1
len: 14
abundance: .
v_gene: TRBV5-8
CDR3nt: TGTGCCAGCAGCCTACGCAGTGGGTCCACTGAAGCTTTCTTT
CDR3aa: CASSLRSGSTEAFF

d_gene: .
j_gene: TRBJ2-6
len: 17
abundance: .
v_gene: TRBV5-1
CDR3nt: TGCGCCAGCAGCTTGGAGGGGCGTTCTTTTGGGGCCAACGTCCTGACTTTC
CDR3aa: CASSLEGRSFGANVLTF

d_gene: TRBD1
j_gene: TRBJ1-1
len: 13
abundance: .
v_gene: TRBV4-1
CDR3nt: TGCGCCAGCAGCTTGGGACAGAGGACTGAAGCTTTCTTT
CDR3aa: CASSLGQRTEAFF

d_gene: .
j_gene: TRBJ2-3
len: 18
abundance: .
v_gene: TRBV7-2
CDR3nt: TGTGCCAGCAGCCCGACGATGGAGCGGATGGAAGGAACAGATACGCAGTATTTT
CDR3aa: CASSPTMERMEGTDTQYF

d_gene: .
j_gene: TRBJ1-2
len: 16
abundance: .
v_gene: TRBV12-5
CDR3nt: TGTGCTAGTGGTTTGATCCCCCCTCGGACAGCCTATGGCTACACCTTC
CDR3aa: CASGLIPPRTAYGYTF

d_gene: .
j_gene: TRBJ1-3
len: 16
abundance: .
v_gene: TRBV5-8
CDR3nt: TGTGCCAGCAGCTTGGCCGGCAAGGGCGCTGGAAACACCATATATTTT
CDR3aa: CASSLAGKGAGNTIYF

d_gene: .
j_gene: TRBJ1-5
len: 14
abundance: .
v_gene: TRBV28
CDR3nt: TGTGCCAGCAGTTTAGCCCAAACCTATCAGCCCCAGCATTTT
CDR3aa: CASSLAQTYQPQHF

d_gene: .
j_gene: TRBJ2-5
len: 11
abundance: .
v_gene: TRBV3-1/TRBV3-2
CDR3nt: TGTGCCAGCAGTCAAGTGGAGACCCAGTACTTC
CDR3aa: CASSQVETQYF

d_gene: .
j_gene: TRBJ1-6
len: 14
abundance: .
v_gene: TRBV5-1
CDR3nt: TGCGCCAGCAGCTTCCAGGGTCAGGATTCACCCCTCCACTTT
CDR3aa: CASSFQGQDSPLHF

d_gene: .
j_gene: TRBJ2-7
len: 11
abundance: .
v_gene: TRBV7-6
CDR3nt: TGTGCCAGCAGCCAACTTGGCGAGCAGTACTTC
CDR3aa: CASSQLGEQYF

d_gene: TRBD2
j_gene: TRBJ2-2
len: 20
abundance: .
v_gene: TRBV24-1
CDR3nt: TGTGCCACCAGTCACCTTAGGGGGACTAGCGGGGGGCGTAACACCGGGGAGCTGTTTTTT
CDR3aa: CATSHLRGTSGGRNTGELFF

d_gene: TRBD1
j_gene: TRBJ1-5
len: 15
abundance: few
v_gene: TRBV5-1
CDR3nt: TGCGCCAGCAGCCTCGGGACAGGGTACAATCAGCCCCAGCATTTT
CDR3aa: CASSLGTGYNQPQHF

d_gene: TRBD1
j_gene: TRBJ1-3
len: 16
abundance: .
v_gene: TRBV5-1
CDR3nt: TGCGCCAGCAGCTTAAGTCTGACAGGGGCTGGAAACACCATATATTTT
CDR3aa: CASSLSLTGAGNTIYF

d_gene: TRBD2
j_gene: TRBJ2-7
len: 11
abundance: .
v_gene: TRBV20-1
CDR3nt: TGCAGTGCAGGGACTAGCTACGAGCAGTACTTC
CDR3aa: CSAGTSYEQYF